This T cell receptor beta chain was retrieved from a study of identical twins. Points from the study as a whole: Clonotypes of the beta chain that were abundant in cord blood carried fewer insertions (memory repertoires showed none). It was possible that invariant MAIT and iNKT cells partly confounded the zero-insertion analyses.

V lost 5 bases to trimming and J lost 7 bases; unmatched junction nucleotides: 8. CDR3 length: 14 amino acids. The germline V gene encodes CDR1 MNHEY and CDR2 SMNVEV (reference sequence). A universal primer site arose from template switching, and cDNA bore unique molecular identifiers. TCRdb reanalysed the 5' RACE reads using MiXCR and keeps one entry per CDR3 protein. In the table there are hundreds of thousands of distinct CDR3 sequences, 8% to 9% of which are singletons. All of the donors were Caucasians in good health. A note on this clonotype: Its antigen remains unidentified.

A further study also used this sample, focusing on yellow fever vaccine responses in identical twins.

Specimen: PBMCs. The TCR was taken from a woman between 18 and 29 years old in good health. This chain connects TRBV27 to TRBJ2-1; 7 bases map to TRBD2. The CDR3 region has the DNA TGTGCCAGCAGTAGGAGCGGGAAAGTAAATGAGCAGTTCTTC. Its translation: CASSRSGKVNEQFF.